The rows below give T cell receptor beta chains drawn from one sample of a study of blood T cell repertoires in COVID-19. Data came from immunoSEQ multiplex PCR; TCRdb stores just in-frame clones and leaves some out. The table lists 35,000 to 45,000 clones, roughly 90% of them singletons, with around 20% in the top ten. The sample was peripheral blood. All receptors come from a man aged 55 to 70 with acute or convalescent COVID-19. CDR3s include the opening cysteine and the closing phenylalanine or tryptophan. The D gene is left open where the match is weak. Size is omitted from some rows. Given values are once, few, many or a class for expanded clones.

v_call	clone_size	j_call	d_call	cdr3_nt	cdr3_aa
TRBV28	once	TRBJ2-7	-	TGTGCCAGCAGTGTTACAGGACGTAAGACCTACGAGCAGTACTTC	CASSVTGRKTYEQYF
TRBV7-9	-	TRBJ2-1	TRBD1	TGTGCCAGCAGCTTAGAATTCGGGACAGGGGGGCAGTTCTTC	CASSLEFGTGGQFF
TRBV10-1	medium-sized	TRBJ2-7	TRBD2	TGCGCCAGCAGTGTACAAGGACTAGCGGGAGACGAGCAGTACTTC	CASSVQGLAGDEQYF
TRBV6-4	-	TRBJ1-1	TRBD1	TGTGCCAGCAGCTTGACAGGGGGGAGGACTGAAGCTTTCTTT	CASSLTGGRTEAFF
TRBV7-7	-	TRBJ2-5	TRBD1	TGTGCTAGCAGCTTGTCCCCGATCAGGGGGGAGACCCAGTACTTC	CASSLSPIRGETQYF
TRBV7-8	-	TRBJ1-6	TRBD1	TGTGCCAGCAGCTTTACAGGGGATAATTCACCCCTCCACTTT	CASSFTGDNSPLHF
TRBV19	few	TRBJ1-5	-	TGTGCCAGTAGTACAGGTTGGGTTGATCAGCCCCAGCATTTT	CASSTGWVDQPQHF
TRBV5-5	-	TRBJ1-2	TRBD1	TGTGCCAGCAGCTTTGGGGACAGCAGGGGCTACACCTTC	CASSFGDSRGYTF
TRBV25-1	-	TRBJ2-1	-	TGTGCCAGCAGACTCGGGGTGAGCTCCTACAATGAGCAGTTCTTC	CASRLGVSSYNEQFF
TRBV14	-	TRBJ2-3	TRBD1	TGTGCCAGCAGCCGACGACAGGGTGTAGCAGATACGCAGTATTTT	CASSRRQGVADTQYF